Shown below are 26 T cell receptor beta chains from a single sample sequenced in a study of control samples from healthy donors and cancer patients. The repertoire was sequenced with immunoSEQ multiplex PCR; TCRdb's copy has only in-frame clones and lacks some. The table has 120,000 to 150,000 clones, 75% to 95% seen once. Sequenced material: blood. These receptors were collected from a man aged 18 to 30 in good health.

This rearrangement joins TRBV7-9 to TRBJ2-3, with D perhaps TRBD1 (5 bases). Germline V gives CDR1 SEHNR, CDR2 FQNEAQ (reference sequence). This CDR3 is 15 amino acids long. Trimming took 3 bases from V and 2 from J, leaving 12 bases between them. This CDR3 is CASSFPGLSTDTQYF. The DNA of the CDR3 is TGTGCCAGCAGCTTCCCAGGGCTTTCCACAGATACGCAGTATTTT.

The chain employs TRBV7-9 and TRBJ1-2; D is ambiguous. V was trimmed by 1 base and J by 3 bases, leaving 9 bases between them. The CDR3 is 14 residues long. Germline assignment: CDR1 SEHNR and CDR2 FQNEAQ (reference sequence). CDR3 residues: CASSLVSGDYGYTF. DNA for the CDR3: TGTGCCAGCAGCTTAGTTTCGGGAGACTATGGCTACACCTTC. The variable domain in full, completed from reference TRBV7-9 and TRBJ1-2, reads DTGVSQNPRHKITKRGQNVTFRCDPISEHNRLYWYRQTLGQGPEFLTYFQNEAQLEKSRLLSDRFSAERPKGSFSTLEIQRTEQGDSAMYLCASSLVSGDYGYTFGSGTRLTVV.

The chain is built from TRBV25-1 and TRBJ2-7, with D perhaps TRBD1 (6 bases). Germline V lookup: CDR1 MGHDK, CDR2 SYGVNS. The V end was cut by 8 bases, the J end by 3 bases, with 11 bases between. The CDR3 has 12 amino acids. CDR3 in amino acids: CASSGDHYEQYF. The CDR3 region has the DNA TGTGCCAGCTCAGGGGACCACTACGAGCAGTACTTC.

The DNA for the CDR3 is TGTGCCTGGGGAGGAGGGGGTTACGGCTACACCTTC. As protein: CAWGGGGYGYTF. V usage is TRBV30 and J usage is TRBJ1-2; D is possibly TRBD1 (6 bases). Germline CDR1 reads GTSNPN; CDR2 reads SVGIG (reference sequence). There are 12 residues in the CDR3. The V end lost 5 bases, the J end lost 8 bases, and 15 bases lay between the germline ends.

The chain employs TRBV7-2 and TRBJ1-3; a possible D gene is TRBD1 (6 bases). The CDR3 contains 15 residues. Germline-derived CDR1 and CDR2 are SGHTA and FQGNSA. The V gene lost 5 bases and the J gene lost 0 bases, with 11 bases spanning the gap. The CDR3 DNA is TGTGCCAGCAGCACCGGACAGCGCTCTGGAAACACCATATATTTT. It codes for CASSTGQRSGNTIYF.

J is TRBJ2-7 and V is TRBV21-1; no DNA check was done on the table's D call, TRBD1. TRBV21-1 is tagged as a pseudogene. This CDR3 region has 15 residues. The CDR3 loop is CASSKDLGQPYEQYF. CDR3 DNA sequence: TGTGCCAGCAGCAAAGATCTGGGACAGCCCTACGAGCAGTACTTC.

This chain uses TRBV3-1 (or the pseudogene TRBV3-2) with TRBJ1-1; D is uncertain. Germline V gene sequence: CDR1 LGHDT, CDR2 YNNKEL (reference sequence). V was shortened by 0 bases and J by 0 bases, with 2 bases between the two germline ends. CDR3 length: 13 residues. CDR3 protein: CASSQDMNTEAFF. The CDR3 DNA reads TGTGCCAGCAGCCAAGATATGAACACTGAAGCTTTCTTT.

The chain uses TRBV4-1 and TRBJ2-1; 7 nucleotides match TRBD1. J lost 0 bases, V lost 2 bases, and 7 bases had no gene match. Germline lookup yields CDR1 MGHRA and CDR2 YSYEKL. The CDR3 runs 17 residues. CDR3 loop: CASSQYSGTVSYNEQFF. CDR3 in DNA: TGCGCCAGCAGCCAATATTCCGGGACAGTCTCCTACAATGAGCAGTTCTTC.

V and J are TRBV5-5 and TRBJ1-2, with unresolved D. CDR1 and CDR2 from the germline V gene are SGHKS and YYEKEE (reference sequence). The length of the CDR3 is 15 residues. V lost 4 bases and J 2 bases, leaving 15 bases between the germline ends. The CDR3 reads CASSTTPTGNYGYTF. As DNA, the CDR3 is TGTGCCAGCAGCACGACACCGACGGGAAACTATGGCTACACCTTC.

This clone showed up just a few times. This sequence joins TRBV28 and TRBJ1-2; no clear D gene. Trimming took off 3 bases at V and 7 bases at J, with 9 bases between the two ends. Germline CDR1 reads MDHEN; CDR2 reads SYDVKM. The CDR3 has 12 amino acids. The CDR3 DNA reads TGTGCCAGCAGTTTGGGGTTGGGTGGCTACACCTTC. Protein product: CASSLGLGGYTF.

The table lists this clone with a count of one. The J gene is TRBJ1-1, the V gene TRBV28, with D perhaps TRBD1 (6 bases). V lost 1 base to trimming and J lost 4 bases, with 7 bases between them. The CDR3 is made up of 13 amino acids. Germline V gene lookup returns CDR1 MDHEN and CDR2 SYDVKM. The CDR3 is CASSLSGATEAFF. The CDR3 bases are TGTGCCAGCAGTTTATCGGGGGCCACTGAAGCTTTCTTT.

This chain joins TRBV5-6 and TRBJ2-7, with a possible D match to TRBD2 (5 bases). There are 13 residues in the CDR3. Trimming cost V 1 base and J 6 bases, with 11 bases left between them. Germline V gene data show CDR1 as SGHDT and CDR2 as YYEEEE. The CDR3 region is CASSLYRGSEQYF. The CDR3 nucleotides read TGTGCCAGCAGCTTGTATCGAGGGAGCGAGCAGTACTTC. The full variable domain, completed using reference TRBV5-6 and TRBJ2-7, is DAGVTQSPTHLIKTRGQQVTLRCSPKSGHDTVSWYQQALGQGPQFIFQYYEEEERQRGNFPDRFSGHQFPNYSSELNVNALLLGDSALYLCASSLYRGSEQYFGPGTRLTVT.

The V call is TRBV9, the J call TRBJ2-1; 9 nucleotides agree with TRBD2. The length of the CDR3 is 15 residues. V dropped 4 bases and J dropped 5; count of bases not matched to a gene: 7. Germline V gene sequence: CDR1 SGDLS, CDR2 YYNGEE. CDR3 in amino acids: CASSFRTSADNEQFF. CDR3 sequence (DNA): TGTGCCAGCAGCTTCCGGACTAGCGCGGACAATGAGCAGTTCTTC.

The CDR3 DNA reads as TGTGCCAGCAGCTTGACTAGCGGGGGATCCGAGCAGTACTTC. Translation: CASSLTSGGSEQYF. The chain joins TRBV11-2 to TRBJ2-7; 12 nucleotides match TRBD2. The J segment lost 6 bases and the V segment lost 3 bases, leaving 3 bases of the junction unmatched. The CDR3 is 14 amino acids. Per germline, CDR1 SGHAT and CDR2 FQNNGV. Looking up the rest from reference TRBV11-2 and TRBJ2-7 gives the full variable domain: EAGVAQSPRYKIIEKRQSVAFWCNPISGHATLYWYQQILGQGPKLLIQFQNNGVVDDSQLPKDRFSAERLKGVDSTLKIQPAKLEDSAVYLCASSLTSGGSEQYFGPGTRLTVT.

As to this clone: Germline and junction disagree at one end, which may indicate a read error. Other DNA variants within this sample encode the same CDR3. The chain carries TRBV2 and TRBJ2-5; TRBD2 matches 9 bases. CDR1 SNHLY and CDR2 FYNNEI come from the germline V gene. The CDR3 totals 17 residues. The CDR3 DNA follows: TGTGCCAGCAGTGAATTGTCTAGCGGGGCTCTAAAAGAGACCCAATACTTC. Amino acids: CASSELSSGALKETQYF.

Only a few counts were recorded for this clone. The chain recombines TRBV5-6 with TRBJ2-7; D may be TRBD2 (6 bases). Germline lookup yields CDR1 SGHDT and CDR2 YYEEEE. V dropped 2 bases and J dropped 2 bases, with 8 bases sitting between them. The CDR3 runs 13 residues. The CDR3: CASSFRETYEQYF. The DNA of the CDR3 is TGTGCCAGCAGCTTCCGGGAGACCTACGAGCAGTACTTC.

The rearrangement links TRBV3-1 (or the pseudogene TRBV3-2) to TRBJ2-3; 7 bases fit TRBD1. Germline V gene data show CDR1 as LGHDT and CDR2 as YNNKEL (reference sequence). V was clipped by 4 bases and J by 9 bases; unmatched bases: 4. This CDR3 region has 12 residues. The CDR3 nucleotides read TGTGCCAGCAGCCCGCCGGGACAGACGCAGTATTTT. Protein: CASSPPGQTQYF.

The V and J genes are TRBV7-8 and TRBJ1-1; 7 positions match TRBD1. Trimming at V came to 3 bases and at J to 3 bases, leaving 10 bases not matched to a gene. There are 16 residues in the CDR3. Germline CDR1 SGHVS, CDR2 FQNEAQ. Here the CDR3 reads CASSLRQGGLDTEAFF. Written as DNA, the CDR3 is TGTGCCAGCAGCTTGAGACAGGGTGGTCTAGACACTGAAGCTTTCTTT.

This clone was detected once. The rearrangement links TRBV2 to TRBJ1-2; D not resolved. Germline lookup yields CDR1 SNHLY and CDR2 FYNNEI. The CDR3 consists of 15 residues. Trimming pared 5 bases from V and 3 bases from J, leaving 16 bases between. CDR3 protein: CASSRVARSDYGYTF. The CDR3 DNA sequence: TGTGCCAGCAGTCGTGTCGCCAGGTCCGACTATGGCTACACCTTC. The variable domain in full, with the rest retrieved from reference TRBV2 and TRBJ1-2, is EPEVTQTPSHQVTQMGQEVILRCVPISNHLYFYWYRQILGQKVEFLVSFYNNEISEKSEIFDDQFSVERPDGSNFTLKIRSTKLEDSAMYFCASSRVARSDYGYTFGSGTRLTVV.

In DNA form, the CDR3 reads TGTGCCAGCAGTCTACAAGGGGGAACGGGCGAGCAGTACTTC. Its protein product is CASSLQGGTGEQYF. This chain uses TRBV3-1 (or the pseudogene TRBV3-2) with TRBJ2-7, with D possibly TRBD1 on 6 matching bases. Germline-derived CDR1 and CDR2 are LGHDT and YNNKEL (reference sequence). This CDR3 comprises 14 residues. V was shortened by 6 bases and J by 6 bases, with 18 bases between the two germline ends.

The V call is TRBV3-1 (or the pseudogene TRBV3-2), the J call TRBJ2-1; tentative D call: TRBD1 (6 bases). The CDR3 is made up of 14 amino acids. Per germline, CDR1 LGHDT and CDR2 YNNKEL (reference sequence). V lost 3 bases and J lost 3, with 9 bases in between. CDR3 in amino acids: CASSQGHVYNEQFF. In DNA, the CDR3 is TGTGCCAGCAGCCAGGGACACGTCTACAATGAGCAGTTCTTC.

The chain couples TRBV5-1 to TRBJ1-2; maybe TRBD1 (6 bases). The germline V gene has CDR1 SGHRS and CDR2 YFSETQ. V lost 4 bases to trimming and J lost 0 bases, with 16 bases between them. The CDR3 extends over 16 amino acids. The DNA of the CDR3 is TGCGCCAGCAGCACCGGCTTGGGGGCAGCTAACTATGGCTACACCTTC. Translation gives CASSTGLGAANYGYTF.

J is TRBJ2-6 and V is TRBV30; unclear D gene. This CDR3 is 12 amino acids long. Germline assignment: CDR1 GTSNPN and CDR2 SVGIG (reference sequence). Trimming cost V 0 bases and J 3 bases, with 0 bases left between them. The CDR3 sequence: CAWSVGANVLTF. CDR3 in DNA: TGTGCCTGGAGTGTTGGGGCCAACGTCCTGACTTTC.

The chain carries TRBV4-3 and TRBJ2-5, with 8 positions matching TRBD1. This CDR3 spans 16 amino acids. The germline CDR1 and CDR2 sequences are LGHNA and YSLEER. Trimming removed 0 bases from V and 5 bases from J; junction bases left unmatched: 8. The CDR3 bases are TGCGCCAGCAGCCAAGATTTTCAGGGGGCGCGGGAGACCCAGTACTTC. Residues: CASSQDFQGARETQYF.

The rearrangement uses TRBV7-9 and TRBJ1-2; no firm D call. CDR1 is SEHNR and CDR2 is FQNEAQ in the germline V gene (reference sequence). The germline V and J ends were trimmed by 5 bases and 4 bases, with 14 bases remaining between them. CDR3 size: 14 residues. This CDR3 reads CASSPDQQPYGYTF. For the CDR3, the DNA is TGTGCCAGCAGCCCTGACCAACAGCCCTATGGCTACACCTTC.

The gene calls are TRBV6-4 and TRBJ2-2; D might be TRBD1 (6 bases). CDR1 is MRHNA, CDR2 SNTAGT, per germline. V lost 6 bases to trimming and J lost 5 bases, with 13 bases between them. The CDR3 totals 14 residues. In nucleotides, the CDR3 is TGTGCCAGCAGGAGGACAGAGGATACCGGGGAGCTGTTTTTT. It encodes CASRRTEDTGELFF.